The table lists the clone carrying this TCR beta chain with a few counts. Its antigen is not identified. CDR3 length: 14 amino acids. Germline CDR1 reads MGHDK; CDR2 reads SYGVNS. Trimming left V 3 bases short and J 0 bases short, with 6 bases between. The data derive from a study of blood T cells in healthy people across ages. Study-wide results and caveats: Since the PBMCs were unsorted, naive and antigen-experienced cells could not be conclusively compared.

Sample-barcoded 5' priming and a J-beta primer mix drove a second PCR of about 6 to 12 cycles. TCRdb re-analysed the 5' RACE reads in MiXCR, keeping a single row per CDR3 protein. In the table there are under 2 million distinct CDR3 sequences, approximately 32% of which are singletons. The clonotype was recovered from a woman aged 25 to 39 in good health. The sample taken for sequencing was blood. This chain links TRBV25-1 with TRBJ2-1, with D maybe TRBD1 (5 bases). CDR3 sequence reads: CASSETVSYNEQFF. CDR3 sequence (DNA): TGTGCCAGCAGTGAGACAGTCTCCTACAATGAGCAGTTCTTC.